This T cell receptor beta chain was captured by sequencing in a study of T cell responses to AZD1222 COVID-19 vaccine. Study-wide results and caveats: Nearly half of the spike-specific TCRs reportedly recognize variant regions that carry no mutations. The donors showed a predominance of white British ancestry and of females, with possible underestimation of clonal diversity. CD4 TCRs linked to vaccination spanned spike, dominating at 160-218 and 743-854.

V dropped 1 base and J dropped 0 bases, with 10 bases sitting between them. CDR3 length: 16 residues. CDR1 and CDR2 from the germline V gene are MGHRA and YSYEKL. The table came from immunoSEQ multiplex PCR; TCRdb's copy has only in-frame clones and leaves some out. The table shows 150,000 or so clones, with 90% occurring only once. Pooled samples include second doses given at about 4 or 12 weeks. About this clone itself: Its specificity is not known.

The receptor was derived from an adult who received the AZD1222 COVID-19 vaccine. The sequencing here drew on peripheral blood, taken 28 days after the second AZD1222 dose. The chain employs TRBV4-1 and TRBJ2-1; no definite D call. CDR3 region: CASSQVGLSSYNEQFF. The CDR3 DNA reads as TGCGCCAGCAGCCAAGTGGGCTTAAGCTCCTACAATGAGCAGTTCTTC.